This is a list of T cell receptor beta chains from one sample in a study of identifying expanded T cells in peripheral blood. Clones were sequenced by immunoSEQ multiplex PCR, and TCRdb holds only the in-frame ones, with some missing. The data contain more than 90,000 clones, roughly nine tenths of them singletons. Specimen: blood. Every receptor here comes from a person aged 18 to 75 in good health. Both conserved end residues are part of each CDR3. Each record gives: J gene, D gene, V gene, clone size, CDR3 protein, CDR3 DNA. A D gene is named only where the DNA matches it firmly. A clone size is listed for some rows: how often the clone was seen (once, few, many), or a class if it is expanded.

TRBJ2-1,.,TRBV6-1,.,CASSSHWAYNEQFF,TGTGCCAGCAGTAGCCATTGGGCCTACAATGAGCAGTTCTTC
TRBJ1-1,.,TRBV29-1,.,CSVGEQWNTEAFF,TGCAGCGTTGGGGAACAGTGGAACACTGAAGCTTTCTTT
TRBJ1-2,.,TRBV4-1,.,CASSLVKGDNYGYTF,TGCGCCAGCAGCCTAGTAAAAGGAGACAACTATGGCTACACCTTC
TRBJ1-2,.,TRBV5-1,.,CASSLRAGQDWTGGYTF,TGCGCCAGCAGCTTGAGGGCAGGCCAGGATTGGACGGGAGGCTACACCTTC
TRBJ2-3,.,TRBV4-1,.,CASSPNPDTQYF,TGCGCCAGCAGCCCGAACCCGGATACGCAGTATTTT
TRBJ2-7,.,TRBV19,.,CASSIADSLSSYEQYF,TGTGCCAGTAGTATAGCGGACAGCCTCTCTTCGTACGAGCAGTACTTC
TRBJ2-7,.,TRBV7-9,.,CASSFRYEQYF,TGTGCCAGCAGCTTCAGATACGAGCAGTACTTC
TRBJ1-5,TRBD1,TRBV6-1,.,CASVTGDQPQHF,TGTGCCAGCGTGACAGGGGATCAGCCCCAGCATTTT
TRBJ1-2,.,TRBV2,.,CASSESERSSYGYTF,TGTGCCAGCAGTGAGTCCGAACGCTCCAGCTATGGCTACACCTTC
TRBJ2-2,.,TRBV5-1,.,CATARGQVNAGELFF,TGCGCCACCGCCCGGGGGCAGGTTAACGCCGGGGAGCTGTTTTTT
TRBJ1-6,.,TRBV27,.,CASSFLNSPLHF,TGTGCCAGCAGTTTCTTAAATTCACCCCTCCACTTT
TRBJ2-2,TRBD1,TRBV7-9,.,CAREPGQGSTGELFF,TGTGCCAGAGAGCCGGGACAGGGAAGTACCGGGGAGCTGTTTTTT
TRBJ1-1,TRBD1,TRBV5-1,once,CASSLAPYRGGHTEAFF,TGCGCCAGCAGCTTGGCTCCCTACAGGGGGGGGCACACTGAAGCTTTCTTT
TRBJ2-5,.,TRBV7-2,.,CASSLVALGGGTQYF,TGTGCCAGCAGCTTAGTAGCCCTGGGGGGAGGGACCCAGTACTTC
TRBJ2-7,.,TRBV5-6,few,CASSLGGGARETSYEQYF,TGTGCCAGCAGCTTAGGGGGAGGAGCGCGGGAGACCTCCTACGAGCAGTACTTC
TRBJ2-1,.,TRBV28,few,CASTAGGGESNEQFF,TGTGCCAGCACAGCGGGTGGCGGGGAGTCCAATGAGCAGTTCTTC
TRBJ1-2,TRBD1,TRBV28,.,CASSFGTGGYTF,TGTGCCAGCAGTTTTGGGACAGGTGGCTACACCTTC
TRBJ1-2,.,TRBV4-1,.,CASSQDLGGNPYGYTF,TGCGCCAGCAGCCAAGATCTCGGGGGGAACCCCTATGGCTACACCTTC
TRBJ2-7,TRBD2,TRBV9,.,CASSVTSGEEQYF,TGTGCCAGCAGCGTAACTAGCGGGGAAGAGCAGTACTTC
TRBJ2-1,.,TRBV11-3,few,CASSLDQGGSSSYNEQFF,TGTGCCAGCAGCTTAGATCAAGGGGGATCCAGCTCCTACAATGAGCAGTTCTTC
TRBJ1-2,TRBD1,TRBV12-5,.,CASGLFPRGRGHGYTF,TGTGCTAGTGGTTTGTTTCCCCGGGGCAGGGGGCATGGCTACACCTTC
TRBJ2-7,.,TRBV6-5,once,CASSDGGGPYEQYF,TGTGCCAGCAGTGACGGCGGGGGCCCCTACGAGCAGTACTTC
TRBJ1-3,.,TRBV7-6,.,CASSGRGGYSGNTIYF,TGTGCCAGCAGCGGTAGGGGAGGCTACTCTGGAAACACCATATATTTT
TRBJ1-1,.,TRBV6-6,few,CEACGDTEAFF,TGCGAGGCGTGTGGAGACACTGAAGCTTTCTTT
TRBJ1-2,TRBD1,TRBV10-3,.,CAIRGQHYGYTF,TGTGCCATCAGGGGACAGCACTATGGCTACACCTTC
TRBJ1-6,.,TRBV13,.,CASRQGFYNSPLHF,TGTGCCAGCAGACAGGGATTCTATAATTCACCCCTCCACTTT
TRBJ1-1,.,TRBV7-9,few,CASSFGGDTEAFF,TGTGCCAGCAGCTTTGGAGGAGACACTGAAGCTTTCTTT
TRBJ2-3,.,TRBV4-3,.,CASSQDWQGLDTQYF,TGCGCCAGCAGCCAAGATTGGCAGGGGCTAGATACGCAGTATTTT
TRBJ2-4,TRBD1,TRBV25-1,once,CASSALGQGLGKNIQYF,TGTGCCAGCAGTGCCCTCGGACAGGGGCTCGGCAAAAACATTCAGTACTTC
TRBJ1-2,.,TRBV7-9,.,CASSLGPRTGYTF,TGTGCCAGCAGCTTAGGGCCGAGAACTGGCTACACCTTC
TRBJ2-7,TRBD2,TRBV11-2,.,CASSLDYSGGGALYEQYF,TGTGCCAGCAGCTTAGACTACAGCGGGGGGGGAGCCCTCTACGAGCAGTACTTC
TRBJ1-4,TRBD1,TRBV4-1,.,CASSQAFRPQGAEKLFF,TGCGCCAGCAGCCAAGCTTTTCGCCCGCAGGGGGCCGAAAAACTGTTTTTT
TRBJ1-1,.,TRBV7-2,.,CASSLGGAGNTEAFF,TGTGCCAGCAGCTTAGGGGGGGCTGGCAACACTGAAGCTTTCTTT
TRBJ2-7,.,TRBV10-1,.,CASSEFGKVGSLHEQYF,TGCGCCAGCAGTGAGTTTGGGAAGGTGGGTAGCCTCCACGAGCAGTACTTC
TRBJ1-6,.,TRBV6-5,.,CASSLRDYNSPLHF,TGTGCCAGCAGTCTCAGGGATTATAATTCACCCCTCCACTTT